This entry describes one T cell receptor beta chain. Its antigen is unknown. Trimming removed 5 bases from V and 1 base from J, with 15 bases in between. The CDR3 has 16 amino acids. Per germline, CDR1 SEHNR and CDR2 FQNEAQ (reference sequence). The PCR ran on 60 Vbeta and 13 Jbeta primers. Only in-frame clones appear in the TCRdb table, and some are missing; sequencing was by immunoSEQ multiplex PCR. This table has approximately 85,000 clones, more than 55% appearing once. These data originate in a study of cytomegalovirus exposure and HLA in healthy donors. Notes on the study in general: Researchers catalogued approximately 170 TCR beta chains as cytomegalovirus-associated. Among donors in an Asian-associated ancestry cluster, a later analysis reportedly found fewer N-insertions than the approximately 700-donor mean. In vitro testing confirmed a few CMV-associated chains as specific for CMV antigens.

The receptor comes from a woman in her twenties or thirties in good health and CMV-seropositive. The sample consisted of PBMCs. This chain connects TRBV7-9 to TRBJ1-3; possibly TRBD1 for D (5 bases). For the CDR3, the DNA is TGTGCCAGCAGCCTATGGGGCCTGGGGTCTGGAAACACCATATATTTT. Protein product: CASSLWGLGSGNTIYF.